This T cell receptor beta chain was observed in a study of glioma-infiltrating T cells. Study information: WHO grade II oligodendrogliomas or astrocytomas, plus non-recurrent WHO grade IV glioblastomas, were sampled. Target coverage was about 4.5- to 11-fold for roughly one million blood T cells. Study-wide results and caveats: Tissue-blood divergence was below expectation in non-neoplastic patients, above in gliomas.

Amplification of TCR alpha and beta CDR3 regions from RNA used iRepertoire nested multiplex PCR. For one-step reverse transcription and amplification, roughly 95-450 ng of tissue mRNA or PBMC total RNA was used. TCRdb fed the multiplex PCR reads into MiXCR, producing one record per CDR3 protein. The data contain around 350,000 distinct CDR3 sequences, approximately 42% of them singletons. This CDR3 region has 14 residues. V dropped 6 bases and J dropped 7; count of bases not matched to a gene: 7. This clonotype occurred a few times. Its antigen is undetermined. V gene TRBV12-3 or TRBV12-4 combines with J gene TRBJ1-5, with 9 bases fitting TRBD1. This receptor was identified in a human donor with low-grade glioma or glioblastoma, undergoing nonglioma brain surgery, or in good health (not recorded which). Sequenced material: glioma tissue, nonneoplastic brain tissue, or PBMCs (not recorded which). The chain's CDR3 is CASSKTGGGQPQHF. The DNA for the CDR3 is TGTGCCAGCAGCAAAACAGGGGGCGGGCAGCCCCAGCATTTT.